This section outlines one T cell receptor (beta chain) sequence together with its context. Its target is not known. The data were obtained in a study of identical twins. The study's findings and limits: The study found that models underestimated out-of-frame TCR alpha sharing in monozygotic twins. Diverse VJ usage suggested most zero-insertion clonotypes were not invariant T cells.

This CDR3 contains 12 residues. The germline V gene encodes CDR1 SEHNR and CDR2 FQNEAQ (reference sequence). Trimming stripped 5 bases from V and 4 bases from J, with 9 bases between. TCRdb re-analysed the 5' RACE reads in MiXCR, keeping a single row per CDR3 protein. Seen here are a few hundred thousand distinct CDR3 sequences, 9% observed once, and the top ten hold more than 8%. The clonotype was recovered from a woman aged 45-65 years in good health. Sequencing input: naive T cells sorted from blood. V and J are TRBV7-9 and TRBJ2-7; D is unresolved. CDR3 DNA sequence: TGTGCCAGCAGCGCGACCCAGTACGAGCAGTACTTC. Residues: CASSATQYEQYF.